What follows are 27 T cell receptor beta chains derived from one specimen sequenced in a study of OX40 agonist ivuxolimab in advanced cancers. Sequencing was performed with immunoSEQ multiplex PCR; in TCRdb, only in-frame clones are kept and a portion is missing. The sample contains some 60,000 clones, approximately 81% of which appear only once. This specimen was CD4+ or CD8+ T cells sorted from blood, taken in a trial of the OX40 agonist ivuxolimab. Receptors were obtained from an adult with an advanced solid tumor such as melanoma, head and neck, liver or kidney cancer.

The V gene is TRBV6-1, the J gene TRBJ1-1; 8 nucleotides line up with TRBD1. The V segment lost 5 bases and the J segment 1 base; nucleotides outside the gene matches: 6. CDR3 length: 15 amino acids. CDR1 is MNHNS and CDR2 is SASEGT in the germline V gene. The CDR3 DNA sequence: TGTGCCAGCAGTATAATAGGGACAGGGAACACTGAAGCTTTCTTT. Protein product: CASSIIGTGNTEAFF.

The chain joins TRBV29-1 to TRBJ2-1, with a possible D match to TRBD2 (5 bases). V lost 4 bases and J lost 9, with 16 bases in between. The CDR3 has 13 residues. Germline CDR1 SQVTM, CDR2 ANQGSEA. The CDR3 loop is CSVVRGATGEQFF. The CDR3, as DNA: TGCAGCGTTGTCCGGGGAGCGACCGGTGAGCAGTTCTTC.

This clone was seen once. The J gene is TRBJ2-7, the V gene TRBV28; D unclear. Germline loops: CDR1 MDHEN, CDR2 SYDVKM. The germline V and J ends were trimmed by 6 bases and 3 bases, with 9 bases remaining between them. CDR3 length: 12 residues. This CDR3 reads CASRRPGYEQYF. The CDR3 region has the DNA TGTGCCAGCAGGCGGCCCGGCTACGAGCAGTACTTC. The variable domain in full, with the rest retrieved from reference TRBV28 and TRBJ2-7, is DVKVTQSSRYLVKRTGEKVFLECVQDMDHENMFWYRQDPGLGLRLIYFSYDVKMKEKGDIPEGYSVSREKKERFSLILESASTNQTSMYLCASRRPGYEQYFGPGTRLTVT.

This chain joins TRBV5-3 and TRBJ2-7, with TRBD2 identical over 12 bases. TRBV5-3 has ORF status, its function being uncertain. CDR3 length equals 18 residues. V lost 1 base to trimming and J lost 6 bases; unmatched junction nucleotides: 14. CDR3 sequence (DNA): TGTGCCAGAAGCTTGAAGACTAGCGGGAGATCTAAGGTCGGCGAGCAGTACTTC. It specifies CARSLKTSGRSKVGEQYF.

The rearrangement joins TRBV29-1 to TRBJ2-2; tentative D call: TRBD2 (7 bases). This CDR3 is built from 16 residues. Germline assignment: CDR1 SQVTM and CDR2 ANQGSEA. Between the trimmed V and J ends, which lost 5 bases and 4 bases, there was a span of 20 bases. CDR3 nucleotide sequence: TGCAGCGTTAACTGGGAGGGGGGAGGCTTCACCGGGGAGCTGTTTTTT. Encoded protein: CSVNWEGGGFTGELFF.

This chain joins TRBV9 and TRBJ1-1; 8 bases map to TRBD1. This CDR3 spans 15 amino acids. In germline, CDR1 is SGDLS, CDR2 YYNGEE. The trim removed 4 bases at V and 3 bases at J, leaving 8 bases unmatched. The CDR3 protein is CASSPPDRVYTEAFF. CDR3 nucleotides: TGTGCCAGCAGCCCCCCGGACAGGGTATACACTGAAGCTTTCTTT.

The chain carries TRBV5-1 and TRBJ2-1; D remains unclear. Germline lookup yields CDR1 SGHRS and CDR2 YFSETQ. The CDR3 has 16 residues. V was trimmed by 0 bases and J by 1 base, leaving 11 bases between them. In DNA form, the CDR3 reads TGCGCCAGCAGCTTGGACGCGCTGGGGTCCTACAATGAGCAGTTCTTC. Encoded protein: CASSLDALGSYNEQFF.

This clone appeared a few times. The chain joins TRBV7-9 to TRBJ2-2; the D gene is possibly TRBD2 (5 bases). V was trimmed by 5 bases and J by 7 bases, leaving 14 bases between them. There are 14 residues in the CDR3. Germline assignment: CDR1 SEHNR and CDR2 FQNEAQ (reference sequence). The CDR3 DNA reads TGTGCCAGCAGCACGACTACTAACTACGGGGAGCTGTTTTTT. It translates to CASSTTTNYGELFF.

The V and J genes are TRBV2 and TRBJ2-7; 8 nucleotides align to TRBD2. Germline V gene sequence: CDR1 SNHLY, CDR2 FYNNEI. The CDR3 runs to 15 residues. The J segment lost 9 bases and the V segment lost 4 bases, leaving 14 bases of the junction unmatched. The CDR3 DNA sequence: TGTGCCAGCAGTGTACGGGGGGGAGACACTACGGGGCAGTACTTC. This encodes CASSVRGGDTTGQYF.

The CDR3 DNA is TGTGCCAGTACCGACCCTGCGGTGAAGAACACCGGGGAGCTGTTTTTT. This gives the protein CASTDPAVKNTGELFF. The V and J genes are TRBV19 and TRBJ2-2; D unresolved. The CDR3 is made up of 16 amino acids. Trimming took 7 bases from V and 1 from J, leaving 16 bases between them. Germline V gene sequence: CDR1 LNHDA, CDR2 SQIVND (reference sequence).

This chain links TRBV6-5 with TRBJ2-5; D may be TRBD2 (6 bases). The end of the DNA is better explained by TRBJ2-7, so the J call may be wrong. This CDR3 is 14 amino acids long. Per germline, CDR1 MNHEY and CDR2 SVGAGI. This CDR3 reads CASSYSGQAGEQYF. DNA for the CDR3: TGTGCCAGCAGTTACTCTGGGCAAGCGGGCGAGCAGTACTTC.

The chain is built from TRBV7-8 and TRBJ1-4; TRBD1 matches 9 bases. Germline CDR1 SGHVS, CDR2 FQNEAQ. The CDR3 contains 14 residues. With V trimmed by 5 bases and J by 8 bases, 6 bases remained unmatched. The CDR3 DNA sequence: TGTGCCAGCAGCCCTACAGGGGGCCGGGAAAAACTGTTTTTT. This codes for CASSPTGGREKLFF.

The J gene is TRBJ2-7, the V gene TRBV10-2, with 11 nucleotides matching TRBD1. With V trimmed by 6 bases and J by 4 bases, 8 bases remained unmatched. Germline V gene data show CDR1 as WSHSY and CDR2 as SAAADI. The CDR3 is 15 amino acids. The CDR3 DNA reads TGCGCCAGCAGGGACGGACAGGGGGCCCCGTACGAGCAGTACTTC. Its translation: CASRDGQGAPYEQYF.

This clone was recorded a few times. V usage is TRBV7-6 and J usage is TRBJ2-1; D is possibly TRBD1 (7 bases). The CDR3 is 14 amino acids. Trimming shortened V by 3 bases and J by 9 bases, and 15 bases separated the two germline ends. Germline lookup yields CDR1 SGHVS and CDR2 FNYEAQ. CDR3 sequence reads: CASSFSQGGGEQFF. CDR3 coding DNA: TGTGCCAGCAGCTTTAGTCAGGGGGGTGGTGAGCAGTTCTTC.

This sequence joins TRBV4-1 and TRBJ2-2; 11 nucleotides agree with TRBD2. The V and J ends lost 4 bases and 4 bases, in that order; junction bases with no gene match: 14. CDR1 MGHRA and CDR2 YSYEKL come from the germline V gene. The CDR3 loop spans 19 amino acids. This CDR3 is CASSPTRRLAGGGTGELFF. The CDR3 region has the DNA TGCGCCAGCAGCCCCACCAGGCGGCTAGCGGGAGGAGGCACCGGGGAGCTGTTTTTT.

The chain combines TRBV13 with TRBJ2-1, with TRBD2 matching 14 bases. The CDR3 covers 17 residues. The germline gives CDR1 PRHDT, CDR2 FYEKMQ (reference sequence). Unmatched junction bases numbered 3, after V lost 5 bases and J lost 0 bases. DNA for the CDR3: TGTGCCAGCAGCCCGGGACTAGCGGGAGCCTCCTACAATGAGCAGTTCTTC. This gives the protein CASSPGLAGASYNEQFF.

The DNA of the CDR3 is TGCGCCAGCAGCTTACAACCGGGACAGGGGATCTACGAGCAGTACTTC. Residues: CASSLQPGQGIYEQYF. The rearrangement links TRBV5-1 to TRBJ2-7; TRBD1 aligns across 10 bases. The CDR3 spans 16 residues. Trimming removed 2 bases from V and 3 bases from J; junction bases left unmatched: 8. Germline V gene data show CDR1 as SGHRS and CDR2 as YFSETQ.

This chain connects TRBV7-8 to TRBJ1-2; 11 nucleotides line up with TRBD1. Trimming took 4 bases from V and 2 from J; bases not matched to a gene: 9. The CDR3 sequence is 17 residues long. CDR1 and CDR2 (germline): SGHVS, FQNEAQ. The CDR3 sequence: CASSSWTGGFFNYGYTF. The CDR3 coding sequence is TGTGCCAGCAGCTCCTGGACAGGGGGCTTTTTCAACTATGGCTACACCTTC.

The CDR3: CASNRGLSSYEQYF. CDR3 DNA: TGTGCCAGCAACCGGGGCCTGAGCTCCTACGAGCAGTACTTC. The chain employs TRBV2 and TRBJ2-7, with D tentatively TRBD1 or TRBD2 (5 bases each). Germline CDR1 is SNHLY and CDR2 is FYNNEI. The CDR3 runs to 14 residues. V shed 7 bases and J shed 0 bases, with 13 bases lying between them.

The table lists this clone with a count of one. In DNA form, the CDR3 reads TGTGCCAGCAGTTGGGAGAGAGGCTACACCTTC. Its translation is CASSWERGYTF. The rearrangement joins TRBV6-6 to TRBJ1-2; no clear D. This CDR3 contains 11 residues. V lost 4 bases and J 8 bases, leaving 8 bases between the germline ends. Germline V CDR1 and CDR2: MNHNY, SVGAGI (reference sequence).

The chain uses TRBV11-2 and TRBJ2-3, with 7 bases matching TRBD1. This CDR3 has 15 residues. Germline values: CDR1 SGHAT, CDR2 FQNNGV. Trimming cost V 2 bases and J 2 bases; bases outside gene matches: 4. CDR3 nucleotide sequence: TGTGCCAGCAGCTTACAAGGGACAGCCACAGATACGCAGTATTTT. It specifies CASSLQGTATDTQYF.

This rearrangement joins TRBV7-6 to TRBJ1-1; D gene unclear. Trimming shortened V by 5 bases and J by 2 bases, and 9 bases separated the two germline ends. Germline values: CDR1 SGHVS, CDR2 FNYEAQ. The CDR3 contains 13 residues. CDR3 protein: CASSPASNTEAFF. DNA of the CDR3: TGTGCCAGCAGCCCCGCGTCAAACACTGAAGCTTTCTTT.

The V gene is TRBV11-2, the J gene TRBJ1-2; no definite D call. CDR3 length equals 14 residues. CDR1 is SGHAT, CDR2 FQNNGV, per germline. V was clipped by 5 bases and J by 2 bases, with 12 bases between them. CDR3 sequence reads: CASSRPPENYGYTF. As DNA, the CDR3 is TGTGCCAGCAGCCGACCCCCAGAGAACTATGGCTACACCTTC.

The rearrangement links TRBV5-4 to TRBJ2-7; D possibly corresponds to TRBD1 (6 bases). Per germline, CDR1 SGHNT and CDR2 YYREEE (reference sequence). The CDR3 covers 15 residues. Trimming stripped 4 bases from V and 2 bases from J, with 16 bases between. CDR3 protein: CASSVGVSGAYEQYF. The CDR3 DNA follows: TGTGCCAGCAGCGTTGGGGTCTCAGGGGCCTACGAGCAGTACTTC.

The rearrangement uses TRBV29-1 and TRBJ2-3; weak D call: TRBD2 (6 bases). Germline V gives CDR1 SQVTM, CDR2 ANQGSEA. The length of the CDR3 is 12 residues. The V and J ends lost 6 bases and 6 bases respectively, with 13 bases between them. This CDR3 reads CSVVRDGDTQYF. The CDR3, as DNA: TGCAGCGTCGTGCGGGACGGCGATACGCAGTATTTT.

The chain joins TRBV7-2 to TRBJ1-5; 7 bases agree with TRBD1. Trimming took 1 base from V and 3 from J; bases not matched to a gene: 6. Germline assignment: CDR1 SGHTA and CDR2 FQGNSA. The CDR3 consists of 16 residues. CDR3 DNA sequence: TGTGCCAGCAGCTTAGAAGGGGGCCGGAACAATCAGCCCCAGCATTTT. This codes for CASSLEGGRNNQPQHF. The full variable domain, with the rest looked up from reference TRBV7-2 and TRBJ1-5, is GAGVSQSPSNKVTEKGKDVELRCDPISGHTALYWYRQSLGQGLEFLIYFQGNSAPDKSGLPSDRFSAERTGGSVSTLTIQRTQQEDSAVYLCASSLEGGRNNQPQHFGDGTRLSIL.

The chain employs TRBV9 and TRBJ2-5; TRBD2 aligns across 11 bases. Trimming took 2 bases from V and 3 from J; bases not matched to a gene: 6. Looked up from germline, CDR1 is SGDLS and CDR2 is YYNGEE. The CDR3 consists of 16 residues. The DNA of the CDR3 is TGTGCCAGCAGCGTCGGTAGCGGGAGGGACAAAGAGACCCAGTACTTC. Residues: CASSVGSGRDKETQYF.